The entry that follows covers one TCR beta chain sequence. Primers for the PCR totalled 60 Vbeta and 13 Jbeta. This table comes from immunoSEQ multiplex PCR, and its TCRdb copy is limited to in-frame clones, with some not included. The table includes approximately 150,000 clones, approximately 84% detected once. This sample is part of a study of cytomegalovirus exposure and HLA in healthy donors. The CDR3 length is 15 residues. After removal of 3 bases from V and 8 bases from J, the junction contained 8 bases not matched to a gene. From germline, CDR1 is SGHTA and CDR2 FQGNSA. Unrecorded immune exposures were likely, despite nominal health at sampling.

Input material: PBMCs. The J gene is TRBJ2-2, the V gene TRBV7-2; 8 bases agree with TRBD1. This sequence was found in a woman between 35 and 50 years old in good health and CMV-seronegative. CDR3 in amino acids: CASSFSQGASGELFF. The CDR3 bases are TGTGCCAGCAGCTTTAGCCAGGGGGCTTCTGGGGAGCTGTTTTTT.